This T cell receptor beta chain originates from a study of post-analysis software for immune sequencing data. Study-wide context: There were relapsing-remitting, secondary progressive and progressive-relapsing multiple sclerosis among the disease courses included. Notes on the study in general: Strong co-clustering by F measure was seen for same-batch samples. Significantly lower normalized Chao1 diversity was seen in multiple sclerosis patients than in controls. Controls had lower frequencies than patients of a few TRBV segments, which included TRBV5-6, TRBV5-1 and TRBV20-1.

TCR beta cDNA libraries included unique molecular identifiers. TCRdb fed the PCR reads into MiXCR, producing one record per CDR3 protein. The data contain about 820,000 distinct CDR3 sequences, 53% of them singletons. The table lists this clonotype with a count of one. Its target is not known. CDR1 is SNHLY and CDR2 is FYNNEI in the germline V gene. The CDR3 consists of 16 residues. V shed 2 bases, J shed 4 bases, and the junction held 3 bases outside the gene matches. This TCR came from a girl between 10 and 17 years old with multiple sclerosis. The rearrangement uses TRBV2 and TRBJ2-1; 12 nucleotides agree with TRBD2. The sequencing sample was made of blood. CDR3: CASSEFGTSGYNEQFF. The CDR3, as DNA: TGTGCCAGCAGTGAATTTGGGACTAGCGGGTACAATGAGCAGTTCTTC.